This T cell receptor beta chain was found in a study of T-cell memory formation after mild COVID-19 (dated by TCRdb to the early 2020s). As for the study more broadly: TCR sequence clusters from the two donors were found to be largely donor specific. In two donors, T-cell clones that expanded and contracted after mild COVID-19 were tracked by sequencing TCRalpha and TCRbeta repertoires over time. The cohort comprised two young, previously healthy adult volunteers, one female and one male.

This clonotype appeared many times. What this receptor recognizes is not known. The record has no base qualities; no much larger clone is one base away. CDR3 length: 15 amino acids, cysteine to phenylalanine. CDR3 DNA is the only sequence kept; it has 45 bases, read in frame from the first base. For CDR1 and CDR2, the germline V gene lists SGHRS and YFSETQ. V and J lose 0 bases and 2 bases, and a span of 9 bases separates them. Paper-wide results and their limitations: The second-wave clones that peaked on day 37 were not confirmed to be SARS-CoV-2 specific. Only a couple of mild cases were covered in the study, and larger cohorts including severe cases with pre-infection samples were considered necessary. Contracting CD4+ clones appeared mostly in the CM and EM memory subsets, whereas CD8+ clones were enriched in EMRA. Some responding clones were detected in pre-infection memory, which suggested that pre-existing cross-reactive memory T cells had joined the SARS-CoV-2 response. Clones contracting from day 15 to 85 had balanced CD4/CD8 phenotypes, while a second wave expanding from day 15 to 37 was biased towards CD4+.

Ficoll-Paque density gradient centrifugation was used to isolate PBMCs. The sequencer listed for this sample is Illumina NovaSeq 6000. TCRalpha and TCRbeta cDNA libraries were built by 5'RACE with constant-segment primers, adding sample barcodes and unique molecular identifiers. RNA was extracted from every sample with Trizol reagent. Amplification of the libraries took two PCR steps, and the second step added a second sample barcode plus Illumina TruSeq adapters. Sequencing of libraries was performed on an Illumina NovaSeq with 2 x 150 bp paired-end reads. The paper's processing steps were these. With migec v1.2.7, reads were demultiplexed and then collapsed into UMI-guided consensus sequences. Using mixcr v2.1.11, UMI consensuses were aligned to TRA and TRB V and J templates and then assembled into clonotypes. Expanded or contracted clonotypes were those called significant by both edgeR and NoisET, with noise models trained on biological replicates. For edgeR calls, the thresholds were a false discovery rate-adjusted p below 0.01 and a log2 fold-change of 1. PCA with hierarchical clustering of max-normalized trajectories of the 1000 most abundant clonotypes was used as exploratory dynamics analysis. Separately sequenced CD4+ and CD8+ repertoires were used to assign a CD4 or CD8 phenotype to each responding clone. TCRdb passed the public sequencing reads through fastp at Q25 and MiXCR, retaining productive beta sequences. When rows share a CDR3 protein, they turn into one entry using the most common DNA and genes. TCRdb assigned the V and J calls; the authors' analysis was not used. The sample data list 70,000 to 100,000 distinct CDR3 sequences, and more than 13% of these were observed just once. Of the sample, approximately 40% falls within the top ten clones.

The sequence was collected from a man aged 18 to 30 who had mild COVID-19 (a few samples of this study predate the infection). The sample titles of this study are shuffled in the database, so cell type and time point are left out; the donor was told from shared clones. The receptor chain draws on TRBV5-1 and TRBJ2-1, with no D gene named confidently. The sequenced material came from PBMCs or a T cell subset sorted from them (not recorded which). Here the CDR3 is given as CASSLVGSAYNEQFF. The nucleotide sequence is TGCGCCAGCAGCTTGGTGGGCAGTGCCTACAATGAGCAGTTCTTC.